Listed below are T cell receptor beta chains from one sample, sequenced in a study of beta chain features in type 1 diabetes. Here immunoSEQ multiplex PCR was the method, and the copy in TCRdb shows in-frame clones only, minus some. This table holds about 620,000 clones, roughly 16% found once. Material for sequencing was naive CD4+ T cells from blood. The receptors come from a man aged 18 to 30 in good health. CDR3s include the opening cysteine and the closing phenylalanine or tryptophan. D genes are given only for firm matches. Size is stated for part of the rows, as once, few or many counts, or as a class when the clone is expanded.

size: -; J: TRBJ1-2; V: TRBV7-9; D: -; DNA: TGTGCCAGCAGCTTAGTGGCAGGGGCGAGCTATGGCTACACCTTC; CDR3: CASSLVAGASYGYTF
size: few; J: TRBJ2-7; V: TRBV7-2; D: TRBD2; DNA: TGTGCCAGCAGCTTAGTCGGTAGCGGGACCTACGAGCAGTACTTC; CDR3: CASSLVGSGTYEQYF
size: -; J: TRBJ1-1; V: TRBV2; D: -; DNA: TGTGCCAGCGGGGAAGGCTTAGCTTTCTTT; CDR3: CASGEGLAFF
size: few; J: TRBJ2-7; V: TRBV5-1; D: -; DNA: TGCGCCAGCAGCCCTAGCGCAGACTGGTACGAGCAGTACTTC; CDR3: CASSPSADWYEQYF
size: -; J: TRBJ2-7; V: TRBV6-5; D: -; DNA: TGTGCCAGCAGTTACAGATCGACAGGGAGGGACTACGAGCAGTACTTC; CDR3: CASSYRSTGRDYEQYF
size: -; J: TRBJ2-4; V: TRBV30; D: -; DNA: TGTGCCTGGTTTAAATGGCCAGGGACTCCCAAAAACATTCAGTACTTC; CDR3: CAWFKWPGTPKNIQYF
size: few; J: TRBJ2-1; V: TRBV28; D: TRBD2; DNA: TGTGCCAGCAGTTTCGGGCTAGCGGGAGGCGGGAATGAGCAGTTCTTC; CDR3: CASSFGLAGGGNEQFF
size: few; J: TRBJ2-7; V: TRBV29-1; D: TRBD2; DNA: TGCAGCGTTGAGGAGAGAAAGACTAGCGGATCCTACGAGCAGTACTTC; CDR3: CSVEERKTSGSYEQYF
size: -; J: TRBJ1-5; V: TRBV5-6; D: -; DNA: TGTGCCAGTCAAAATCAGCCCCAGCATTTT; CDR3: CASQNQPQHF
size: few; J: TRBJ2-4; V: TRBV6-1; D: -; DNA: TGTGCCAGCAGTGAAGAACTAGCTGGGTCCATTCAGTACTTC; CDR3: CASSEELAGSIQYF
size: -; J: TRBJ2-1; V: TRBV28; D: TRBD2; DNA: TGTGCCAGCAGTTTCCCCCTGCCTAGCGGGGGGGACAATGAGCAGTTCTTC; CDR3: CASSFPLPSGGDNEQFF
size: -; J: TRBJ2-1; V: TRBV27; D: -; DNA: TGTGCCAGCAGTTTATCGAAGGGCAATGAGCAGTTCTTC; CDR3: CASSLSKGNEQFF
size: few; J: TRBJ2-7; V: TRBV18; D: -; DNA: TGTGCCAGCTCACCACCGGCCGGGAACTCCTACGAGCAGTACTTC; CDR3: CASSPPAGNSYEQYF
size: -; J: TRBJ1-6; V: TRBV27; D: TRBD1; DNA: TGTGCCAGCAGTTTCTGGGACAGACGGAATTCACCCCTCCACTTT; CDR3: CASSFWDRRNSPLHF
size: few; J: TRBJ2-1; V: TRBV6-5; D: -; DNA: TGTGCCAGCAGTTCCCTGATGACAGTAAACAATGAGCAGTTCTTC; CDR3: CASSSLMTVNNEQFF
size: -; J: TRBJ1-1; V: TRBV5-1; D: -; DNA: TGCGCCAGCAGCTTGGCCTTAGGAGACACTGTAGCTTTCTTT; CDR3: CASSLALGDTVAFF
size: few; J: TRBJ2-6; V: TRBV6-5; D: -; DNA: TGTGCCAGCAGTTACCCTACAGGGTCTGGGGCCAACGTCCTGACTTTC; CDR3: CASSYPTGSGANVLTF
size: few; J: TRBJ2-1; V: TRBV27; D: -; DNA: TGTGCCAGCAACCTCCGGGCCCCCGCCTCCAATGAGCAGTTCTTC; CDR3: CASNLRAPASNEQFF
size: -; J: TRBJ2-3; V: TRBV11-1; D: TRBD1; DNA: TGTGCCAGCAGCACGCGGACAGGAGGCAGCACAGATACGCAGTATTTT; CDR3: CASSTRTGGSTDTQYF
size: few; J: TRBJ2-1; V: TRBV7-3; D: TRBD2; DNA: TGTGCCAGCAGCTCCCGACTAGCGGGGAGGAATGAGCAGTTCTTC; CDR3: CASSSRLAGRNEQFF
size: few; J: TRBJ2-7; V: TRBV4-3; D: TRBD2; DNA: TGCGCCAGCAGCCAAGCCGGGACTAGCGGGGGAACCTACGAGCAGTACTTC; CDR3: CASSQAGTSGGTYEQYF
size: once; J: TRBJ1-1; V: TRBV9; D: -; DNA: TGTGCCAGCAGCTCTCAACCAGAGGGCTTGACTGAAGCTTTCTTT; CDR3: CASSSQPEGLTEAFF
size: -; J: TRBJ2-5; V: TRBV29-1; D: -; DNA: TGCAGCGTTCCACCCGGGGGGCGTCAAGAGACCCAGTACTTC; CDR3: CSVPPGGRQETQYF
size: -; J: TRBJ2-7; V: TRBV4-1; D: TRBD2; DNA: TGCGCCAGCAGCCAAGGACTAGCGAGCTACGAGCAGTACTTC; CDR3: CASSQGLASYEQYF
size: -; J: TRBJ2-3; V: TRBV25-1; D: -; DNA: TGTGCCAGCAGTGATAACGGGGGCACAGATACGCAGTATTTT; CDR3: CASSDNGGTDTQYF
size: -; J: TRBJ2-3; V: TRBV29-1; D: -; DNA: TGCAGCGTTGATCCTAAACACACAGATACGCAGTATTTT; CDR3: CSVDPKHTDTQYF
size: few; J: TRBJ1-1; V: TRBV29-1; D: -; DNA: TGCAGCGTCGTTCCCATGACAAACACTGAAGCTTTCTTT; CDR3: CSVVPMTNTEAFF
size: -; J: TRBJ2-7; V: TRBV27; D: TRBD1; DNA: TGTGCCAGCAGTTCCCGGACAGGATTTTCGCTCGAGCAGTACTTC; CDR3: CASSSRTGFSLEQYF
size: few; J: TRBJ2-1; V: TRBV19; D: -; DNA: TGTGCCTCAACGAGAAGAAGTCGCGGTGATAATGAGCAGTTCTTC; CDR3: CASTRRSRGDNEQFF
size: -; J: TRBJ2-5; V: TRBV7-3; D: TRBD2; DNA: TGTGCCAGCAGCCAGACTAGCGAGCCTGGGACCCAGTACTTC; CDR3: CASSQTSEPGTQYF
size: few; J: TRBJ2-5; V: TRBV5-1; D: -; DNA: TGCGCCAGCAGGAGCGTCTCGTACCAAGAGACCCAGTACTTC; CDR3: CASRSVSYQETQYF
size: few; J: TRBJ1-5; V: TRBV10-2; D: -; DNA: TGCGCCAGCAGTGACCAGACTAGGACAGATAGCAATCAGCCCCAGCATTTT; CDR3: CASSDQTRTDSNQPQHF
size: -; J: TRBJ2-1; V: TRBV9; D: TRBD2; DNA: TGTGCCAGCAGCACTCTCGGGACTATCGGTGAGCAGTTCTTC; CDR3: CASSTLGTIGEQFF
size: -; J: TRBJ1-1; V: TRBV28; D: -; DNA: TGTGCCAGCAGTTTTCGGGTCCTTAAGGACACTGAAGCTTTCTTT; CDR3: CASSFRVLKDTEAFF
size: few; J: TRBJ1-2; V: TRBV5-4; D: TRBD1; DNA: TGTGCCAGCAGTGGAGGCCTCGGGACAGGGGTCGGCTACACCTTC; CDR3: CASSGGLGTGVGYTF
size: few; J: TRBJ2-2; V: TRBV5-1; D: -; DNA: TGCGCCAGCAGCTCGGGATCCGGTCAGTTCACCGGGGAGCTGTTTTTT; CDR3: CASSSGSGQFTGELFF
size: few; J: TRBJ2-5; V: TRBV5-1; D: -; DNA: TGCGCCAGCAGCTTACCGGGACCACAAGAGACCCAGTACTTC; CDR3: CASSLPGPQETQYF
size: few; J: TRBJ2-7; V: TRBV9; D: -; DNA: TGTGCCAGCAGCGTAGCTCCGGCACGGACTGGGGAGCAGTACTTC; CDR3: CASSVAPARTGEQYF
size: -; J: TRBJ2-5; V: TRBV15; D: TRBD1; DNA: TGTGCCACCAGCAAAGTAGGGACAGGGTTGTCAGAGACCCAGTACTTC; CDR3: CATSKVGTGLSETQYF
size: -; J: TRBJ1-5; V: TRBV5-4; D: TRBD1; DNA: TGTGCCAGCAGCCCGGAGGGGGCTCGTCAGCCCCAGCATTTT; CDR3: CASSPEGARQPQHF
size: -; J: TRBJ1-1; V: TRBV19; D: TRBD1; DNA: TGTGCCAGTCAGGGGGACACTGAAGCTTTCTTT; CDR3: CASQGDTEAFF
size: -; J: TRBJ2-2; V: TRBV7-3; D: TRBD2; DNA: TGTGCCAGCAGTTATGGACTAGCGACCACCGGGGAGCTGTTTTTT; CDR3: CASSYGLATTGELFF
size: -; J: TRBJ2-7; V: TRBV5-4; D: TRBD2; DNA: TGTGCCAGCAGCTCGGGGGGACTAGCGGGGTCCTACGAGCAGTACTTC; CDR3: CASSSGGLAGSYEQYF